This T cell receptor beta chain was documented in a study of OX40 agonist ivuxolimab in advanced cancers. This clone was seen only a few times. The antigen remains unidentified. The CDR3 length is 13 residues. V was clipped by 4 bases and J by 1 base, with 7 bases between them. Germline lookup yields CDR1 GTSNPN and CDR2 SVGIG (reference sequence). The repertoire was sequenced with immunoSEQ multiplex PCR; TCRdb's copy has only in-frame clones and lacks some. The table shows approximately 74,000 clones, with about 85% occurring only once. Notes on the study in general: There was clonal expansion of CD4+ and CD8+ blood T cells by week 6 at 0.1 to 3.0 mg/kg.

The receptor was isolated from an adult with an advanced solid tumor such as melanoma, head and neck, liver or kidney cancer. This material consisted of CD4+ or CD8+ T cells sorted from blood, taken in a trial of the OX40 agonist ivuxolimab. The V call is TRBV30, the J call TRBJ2-2; D unclear. CDR3 protein: CAWTILNTGELFF. DNA of the CDR3: TGTGCCTGGACCATCCTGAACACCGGGGAGCTGTTTTTT.